The 21 T cell receptor beta chains in this list originate from one sample, sequenced in a study of early T cells in non-severe SARS-CoV-2 infection. In TCRdb, the 5' RACE reads were re-called with MiXCR into one record per CDR3 protein. The sample has 20,000 to 30,000 distinct CDR3 sequences, roughly 4.9% seen once; the top ten hold 9% to 12%. The sample taken for sequencing was whole blood. The receptors here all came from an adult who was a healthcare worker with PCR-confirmed SARS-CoV-2 infection or an uninfected control (not recorded which).

There are many counts of this clonotype. The rearrangement uses TRBV28 and TRBJ1-6; D may be TRBD1 (6 bases). Germline lookup yields CDR1 MDHEN and CDR2 SYDVKM. Trimming left V 6 bases short and J 4 bases short, with 19 bases between. CDR3 length equals 17 residues. CDR3 DNA: TGTGCCAGCAGGTCCGGACAGCAACGTACTTATAATTCACCCCTCCACTTT. Amino acid sequence: CASRSGQQRTYNSPLHF.

The chain employs TRBV20-1 and TRBJ2-7, with TRBD1 identical over 7 bases. V was pared by 5 bases and J by 6 bases, with 4 bases of the junction left unmatched. CDR3 length equals 11 residues. Germline lookup yields CDR1 DFQATT and CDR2 SNEGSKA (reference sequence). CDR3 bases: TGCAGTGCTCGACAGGGTTTCGAGCAGTACTTC. This encodes CSARQGFEQYF.

This clonotype was seen ten or more times. The rearrangement uses TRBV7-2 and TRBJ2-1; possible D gene TRBD2, 6 bases. The V end lost 3 bases, the J end lost 0 bases, and 15 bases lay between the germline ends. Germline loops: CDR1 SGHTA, CDR2 FQGNSA. This CDR3 is built from 17 residues. CDR3 residues: CASSLASAFSSYNEQFF. The CDR3 coding sequence is TGTGCCAGCAGCTTGGCTAGCGCTTTTAGCTCCTACAATGAGCAGTTCTTC.

This clonotype has a count of ten or more. J is TRBJ1-1 and V is TRBV28; no firm D call. Trimming took off 4 bases at V and 0 bases at J, with 15 bases between the two ends. This CDR3 contains 16 residues. Germline-derived CDR1 and CDR2 are MDHEN and SYDVKM. Written as DNA, the CDR3 is TGTGCCAGCAGTTCATTCCCCCCGGTTCTGAACACTGAAGCTTTCTTT. Encoded protein: CASSSFPPVLNTEAFF. Looking up the rest from reference TRBV28 and TRBJ1-1 gives the full variable domain: DVKVTQSSRYLVKRTGEKVFLECVQDMDHENMFWYRQDPGLGLRLIYFSYDVKMKEKGDIPEGYSVSREKKERFSLILESASTNQTSMYLCASSSFPPVLNTEAFFGQGTRLTVV.

Many counts were recorded for this clonotype. The genes are TRBV7-6 and TRBJ2-4, with 7 positions matching TRBD1. V was pared by 1 base and J by 0 bases, with 0 bases of the junction left unmatched. CDR1 and CDR2 from the germline V gene are SGHVS and FNYEAQ. The CDR3 runs to 15 residues. CDR3 nucleotides: TGTGCCAGCAGCTTAGGGGACAGAGCCAAAAACATTCAGTACTTC. Translated: CASSLGDRAKNIQYF.

This clonotype was found many times. The chain couples TRBV6-1 to TRBJ1-2; D is unclear. CDR3 size: 12 residues. Trimming stripped 1 base from V and 6 bases from J, with 6 bases between. In germline, CDR1 is MNHNS, CDR2 SASEGT. CDR3 region: CASSEVSNGYTF. The DNA for the CDR3 is TGTGCCAGCAGTGAAGTATCGAATGGCTACACCTTC.

In this sample, this clonotype turned up many times. The rearrangement uses TRBV7-3 and TRBJ2-1; D might be TRBD1 (6 bases). The germline CDR1 and CDR2 sequences are SGHTA and FQGTGA. The ends were cut back, 5 bases at V and 6 bases at J, with 11 bases in the middle. This CDR3 has 13 amino acids. CDR3 in amino acids: CASSPGHGNEQFF. The CDR3 nucleotides are TGTGCCAGCAGCCCGGGACACGGCAATGAGCAGTTCTTC.

This clonotype was observed at least ten times. The chain couples TRBV10-3 to TRBJ1-3, with D perhaps matching TRBD1 (5 bases). Germline V CDR1 and CDR2: ENHRY, SYGVKD. The CDR3 sequence is 15 residues long. Trimming took 6 bases from V and 2 from J, leaving 14 bases between them. The CDR3 DNA is TGTGCCATCAGCTTCTCGGTAGGGGCTGGAAACACCATATATTTT. This sequence encodes CAISFSVGAGNTIYF.

This clonotype has at least ten counts. This chain joins TRBV7-2 and TRBJ2-7; no firm D call. The CDR3 is made up of 13 amino acids. Deletions cut 2 bases from V and 7 bases from J, with 12 bases between. The germline V gene encodes CDR1 SGHTA and CDR2 FQGNSA. The CDR3 protein is CASSLIWSLEQYF. The CDR3 region has the DNA TGTGCCAGCAGCTTAATCTGGTCTCTAGAGCAGTACTTC.

Many counts were recorded for this clonotype. The V gene is TRBV6-2 or TRBV6-3, the J gene TRBJ2-3, with 7 bases fitting TRBD1. CDR1 and CDR2 (germline): MNHEY, SVGEGT. The J segment lost 1 base and the V segment lost 6 bases, leaving 7 bases of the junction unmatched. The length of the CDR3 is 15 residues. In DNA form, the CDR3 reads TGTGCCAGCAGCTACCCGGGACAGCGCACAGATACGCAGTATTTT. Translation: CASSYPGQRTDTQYF.

This clonotype came up many times. The genes are TRBV9 and TRBJ2-1; no clear D. The CDR3 spans 15 residues. The V gene lost 0 bases and the J gene lost 10 bases, with 17 bases spanning the gap. CDR1 and CDR2 from the germline V gene are SGDLS and YYNGEE. DNA for the CDR3: TGTGCCAGCAGCGTAGCTTGGCTAGAGGTGGAGGAGCAGTTCTTC. Its translation: CASSVAWLEVEEQFF. Supplemented by reference TRBV9 and TRBJ2-1, the full variable domain reads DSGVTQTPKHLITATGQRVTLRCSPRSGDLSVYWYQQSLDQGLQFLIQYYNGEERAKGNILERFSAQQFPDLHSELNLSSLELGDSALYFCASSVAWLEVEEQFFGPGTRLTVL.

There are a few counts of this clonotype. The chain recombines TRBV4-2 with TRBJ2-3; D ambiguous. The CDR3 consists of 13 residues. Germline V CDR1 and CDR2: LGHNA, YNFKEQ. Trimming cost V 0 bases and J 6 bases, with 7 bases left between them. The CDR3 coding sequence is TGTGCCAGCAGCCAAGACATCGGGGATACGCAGTATTTT. Encoded protein: CASSQDIGDTQYF.

This clonotype has ten or more counts. The V gene is TRBV28, the J gene TRBJ2-7; the D gene is possibly TRBD1 (5 bases). Looked up from germline, CDR1 is MDHEN and CDR2 is SYDVKM. The germline V and J ends were trimmed by 7 bases and 0 bases, with 16 bases remaining between them. The CDR3 totals 15 residues. In nucleotides, the CDR3 is TGTGCCAGCAAGTGGACAACCCAAAGCTCCTACGAGCAGTACTTC. This gives the protein CASKWTTQSSYEQYF. The variable domain in full, with the rest retrieved from reference TRBV28 and TRBJ2-7, is DVKVTQSSRYLVKRTGEKVFLECVQDMDHENMFWYRQDPGLGLRLIYFSYDVKMKEKGDIPEGYSVSREKKERFSLILESASTNQTSMYLCASKWTTQSSYEQYFGPGTRLTVT.

This clonotype showed up many times. V is TRBV27 and J is TRBJ2-2; 11 bases agree with TRBD2. Germline loops: CDR1 MNHEY, CDR2 SMNVEV (reference sequence). This CDR3 comprises 16 residues. Unmatched junction bases numbered 7, after V lost 6 bases and J lost 4 bases. CDR3 loop: CASRIAGGPLTGELFF. Written as DNA, the CDR3 is TGTGCCAGCAGAATAGCGGGAGGGCCGCTCACCGGGGAGCTGTTTTTT.

This clonotype showed up just a few times. The chain links TRBV28 to TRBJ2-7, with TRBD2 matching over 14 bases. CDR3 length: 19 residues. Per the germline V gene, CDR1 is MDHEN and CDR2 is SYDVKM. The J segment lost 1 base and the V segment lost 4 bases, leaving 12 bases of the junction unmatched. The CDR3 protein is CASSSSTGTSGRMSYEQYF. The CDR3 coding sequence is TGTGCCAGCAGTTCGAGCACCGGGACTAGCGGGAGAATGTCCTACGAGCAGTACTTC.

This clonotype is termed medium-sized (0.01 to 0.1%). V is TRBV29-1 and J is TRBJ1-4; possible D gene TRBD1, 5 bases. The CDR3 spans 13 residues. Germline assignment: CDR1 SQVTM and CDR2 ANQGSEA. V dropped 6 bases and J dropped 8 bases, with 16 bases sitting between them. CDR3 loop: CSVSGLLGEKLFF. CDR3 in DNA: TGCAGCGTATCGGGGCTTCTCGGAGAAAAACTGTTTTTT.

This clonotype appeared many times. The chain is built from TRBV5-1 and TRBJ2-7; D is uncertain. This CDR3 comprises 12 residues. The V end lost 1 base, the J end lost 6 bases, and 8 bases lay between the germline ends. Germline values: CDR1 SGHRS, CDR2 YFSETQ. The CDR3 protein is CASSLQSSEQYF. CDR3 DNA sequence: TGCGCCAGCAGCTTGCAGTCTAGCGAGCAGTACTTC.

This clonotype came up many times. The chain employs TRBV19 and TRBJ2-2; perhaps D is TRBD1 or TRBD2 (6 bases each). The V end was cut by 3 bases, the J end by 5 bases, with 13 bases between. The V gene's germline CDR1 is LNHDA and CDR2 SQIVND (reference sequence). The CDR3 has 15 amino acids. CDR3 amino acids: CASSIRGRMTGELFF. DNA for the CDR3: TGTGCCAGTAGTATTCGGGGGCGAATGACCGGGGAGCTGTTTTTT.

This clonotype occurred many times. The rearrangement joins TRBV5-1 to TRBJ2-1, with a possible D match to TRBD1 (5 bases). V was clipped by 4 bases and J by 8 bases, with 19 bases between them. CDR1 and CDR2 from the germline V gene are SGHRS and YFSETQ. The CDR3 extends over 15 amino acids. This CDR3 reads CASSRLRGSRDEQFF. CDR3 DNA: TGCGCCAGCAGCCGCTTAAGGGGTTCAAGGGATGAGCAGTTCTTC.

This clonotype was observed many times. The chain has TRBV4-2 and TRBJ1-2; TRBD1 might be the D (5 bases). Germline V CDR1 and CDR2: LGHNA, YNFKEQ. The V end was cut by 0 bases, the J end by 4 bases, with 12 bases between. The CDR3 has 15 amino acids. The CDR3 nucleotides read TGTGCCAGCAGCCAAGAGGGGCCCTCAGGCTATGGCTACACCTTC. This gives the protein CASSQEGPSGYGYTF.

This clonotype was counted many times. The rearrangement joins TRBV6-2 or TRBV6-3 to TRBJ2-1; no clear D. Trimming removed 2 bases from V and 15 bases from J, with 11 bases in between. Germline CDR1 reads MNHEY; CDR2 reads SVGEGT. The CDR3 totals 11 residues. CDR3 sequence: CASSYGDIRFF. The CDR3 nucleotides are TGTGCCAGCAGTTACGGAGACATTCGGTTCTTC.